This TCR beta chain derives from a study of radiotherapy plus CTLA-4 blockade in lung cancer. For the study at large: Overall, around 20% of patients showed an objective response, while 25% to 35% attained disease control.

The study's findings and limits: The best predictor of response was reported to be early blood T cell clone dynamics, with interferon-beta. Expansion of tumor-derived TCR clones was observed in blood after radiotherapy plus ipilimumab.

For this clone: Its antigen is as yet unknown.

Germline CDR1 is SGDLS and CDR2 is YYNGEE. V was trimmed by 2 bases and J by 2 bases, leaving 12 bases between them. The CDR3 consists of 15 residues. People whose metastatic non-small-cell lung cancer was chemo-refractory got focal radiation along with CTLA-4 blockade by ipilimumab. Libraries were prepared by immunoSEQ multiplex PCR; TCRdb keeps only in-frame clonotypes and omits some of them. The sample carries about 59,000 clones, roughly 76% recorded once. This receptor was taken from a human donor with non-small cell lung cancer whose response to radiotherapy plus ipilimumab could not be evaluated. The V call is TRBV9, the J call TRBJ2-3; TRBD2 might be the D (6 bases). The material was peripheral blood, obtained from a patient treated with radiotherapy plus ipilimumab. CDR3 amino acids: CASSVSGSHTDTQYF. CDR3 DNA: TGTGCCAGCAGCGTCTCCGGGAGTCACACAGATACGCAGTATTTT.